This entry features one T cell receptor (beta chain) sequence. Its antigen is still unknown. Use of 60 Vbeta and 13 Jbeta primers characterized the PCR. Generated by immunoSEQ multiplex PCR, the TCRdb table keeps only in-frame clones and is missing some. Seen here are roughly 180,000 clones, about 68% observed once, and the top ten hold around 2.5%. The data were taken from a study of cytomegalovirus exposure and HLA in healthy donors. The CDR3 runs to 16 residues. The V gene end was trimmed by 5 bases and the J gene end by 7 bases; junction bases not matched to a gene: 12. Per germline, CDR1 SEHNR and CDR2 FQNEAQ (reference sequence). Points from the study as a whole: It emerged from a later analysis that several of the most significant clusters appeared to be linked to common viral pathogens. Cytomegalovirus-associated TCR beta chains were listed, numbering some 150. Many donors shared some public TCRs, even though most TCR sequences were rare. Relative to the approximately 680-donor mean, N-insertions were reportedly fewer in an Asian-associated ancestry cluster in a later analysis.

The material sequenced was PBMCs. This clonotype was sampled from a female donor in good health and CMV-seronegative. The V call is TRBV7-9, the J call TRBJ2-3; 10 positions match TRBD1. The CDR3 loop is CASSPRQGARVYTQYF. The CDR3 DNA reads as TGTGCCAGCAGCCCCAGACAGGGGGCGCGAGTCTATACGCAGTATTTT. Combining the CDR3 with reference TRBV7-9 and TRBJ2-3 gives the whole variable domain DTGVSQNPRHKITKRGQNVTFRCDPISEHNRLYWYRQTLGQGPEFLTYFQNEAQLEKSRLLSDRFSAERPKGSFSTLEIQRTEQGDSAMYLCASSPRQGARVYTQYFGPGTRLTVL.